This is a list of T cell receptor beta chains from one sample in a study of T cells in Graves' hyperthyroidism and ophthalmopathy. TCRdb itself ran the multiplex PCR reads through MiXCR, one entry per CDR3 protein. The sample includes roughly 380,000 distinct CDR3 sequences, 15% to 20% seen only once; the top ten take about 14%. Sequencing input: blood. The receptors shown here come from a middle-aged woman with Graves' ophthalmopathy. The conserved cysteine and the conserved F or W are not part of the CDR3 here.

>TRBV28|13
ASSSGTANTGELF
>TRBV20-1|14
SARVAGGPSYNEQF
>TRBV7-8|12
ASSSSLGANVLT
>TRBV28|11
ASREAGGETQY
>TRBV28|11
ASTFNRGYGYT
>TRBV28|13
ASLIRGSSNYGYT
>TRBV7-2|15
ASSLLGPLEGAGELF
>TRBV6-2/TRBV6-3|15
ASRRSLGLAGSGELF
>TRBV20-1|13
SARDRGYGNQPQH
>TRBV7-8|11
ASSLTAELEQY
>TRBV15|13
ATTASGGWSSPLH
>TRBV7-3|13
ASSSLGAANTEAF
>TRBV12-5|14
ASGSTKGGSEETQY
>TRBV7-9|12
ASSLLADSYEQY
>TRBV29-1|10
SVVEPGYGYT
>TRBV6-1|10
ASSAQGGSQH
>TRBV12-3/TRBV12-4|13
ASSFTGGRQETQY
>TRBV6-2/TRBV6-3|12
ASSYLRGSYEQY
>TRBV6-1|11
ASSEVQPNGYT
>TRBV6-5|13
ASSSLVRYTGELF
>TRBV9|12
ASSGGSLTGELF
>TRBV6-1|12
AVGRADGPYGYT
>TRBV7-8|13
VSSLEHRSSYEQY
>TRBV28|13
ASSLSGQGAGEAF
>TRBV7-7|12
ASSLAGQAETQY
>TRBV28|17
ASSLSRGFGPGINSPLH
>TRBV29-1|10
SVSFADTEAF
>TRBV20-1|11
SASGTAGNTIY
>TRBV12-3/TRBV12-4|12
ASSPDRTRGGAF
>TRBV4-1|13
ASSQEGREQETQY
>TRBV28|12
ASSLGGVPYEQY
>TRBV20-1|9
SAETAETQY
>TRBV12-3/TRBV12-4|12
ASSAGTLSYEQY
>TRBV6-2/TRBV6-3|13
ATSATFTNTGELF
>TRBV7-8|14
ASSIHRVRPYYEQY
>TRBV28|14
ASCFGGTGNTGELF
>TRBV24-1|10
ATGEGPSGYT
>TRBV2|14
ASRSGTSGRFYEQY
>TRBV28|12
ASQGGSLVHEQF
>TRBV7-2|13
ASSPGTGVGETQY
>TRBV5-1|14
ASSPEDGRLTYEQY
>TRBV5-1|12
ASSLGSSSYEQY
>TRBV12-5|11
ASGLWKNYGYT
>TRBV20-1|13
SARELAGTQETQY
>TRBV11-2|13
ASSPKGLAGVEQY
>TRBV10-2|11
ASNLAGENIQY
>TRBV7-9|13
ASSLGGIGPYEQY
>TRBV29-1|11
SVTGEANYGYT
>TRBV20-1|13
SARAGEAGGYEQY
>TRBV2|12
ASSELVAVNIQY
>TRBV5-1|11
ASSGTGGYGYT
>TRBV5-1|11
ASSLARQTQAF
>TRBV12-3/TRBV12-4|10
ASSTGFQPQH
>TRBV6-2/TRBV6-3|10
ASSRTALGYT
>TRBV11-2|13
ASSPPRETRTEAF
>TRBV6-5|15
ASSYSGWGSGANVLT
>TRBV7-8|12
ASSTSASRETQY